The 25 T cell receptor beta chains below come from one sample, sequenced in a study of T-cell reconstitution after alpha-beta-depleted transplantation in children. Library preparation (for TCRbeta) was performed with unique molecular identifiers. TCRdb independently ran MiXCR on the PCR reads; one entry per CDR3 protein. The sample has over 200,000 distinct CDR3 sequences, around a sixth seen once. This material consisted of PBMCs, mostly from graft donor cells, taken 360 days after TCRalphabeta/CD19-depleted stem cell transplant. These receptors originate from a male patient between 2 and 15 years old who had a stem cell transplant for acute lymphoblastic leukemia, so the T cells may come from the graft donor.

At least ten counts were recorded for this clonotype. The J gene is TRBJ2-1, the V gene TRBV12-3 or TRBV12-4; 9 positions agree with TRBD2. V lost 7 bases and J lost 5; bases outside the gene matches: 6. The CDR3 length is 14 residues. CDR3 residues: CASISSGANNEQFF. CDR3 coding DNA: TGTGCCAGCATATCTAGCGGGGCGAACAATGAGCAGTTCTTC.

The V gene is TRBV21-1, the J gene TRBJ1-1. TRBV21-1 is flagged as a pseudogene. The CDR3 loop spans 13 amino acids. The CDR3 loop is CASRAKRRTEAFF. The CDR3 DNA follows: TGTGCCAGCCGGGCCAAACGGCGGACTGAAGCTTTCTTT.

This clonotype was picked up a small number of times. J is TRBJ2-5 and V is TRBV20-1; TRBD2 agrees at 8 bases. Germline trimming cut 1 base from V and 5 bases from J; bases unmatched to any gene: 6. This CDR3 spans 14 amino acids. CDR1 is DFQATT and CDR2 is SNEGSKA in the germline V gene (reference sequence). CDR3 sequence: CSARAGGGVETQYF. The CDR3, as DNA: TGCAGTGCTAGAGCGGGAGGGGGAGTGGAGACCCAGTACTTC.

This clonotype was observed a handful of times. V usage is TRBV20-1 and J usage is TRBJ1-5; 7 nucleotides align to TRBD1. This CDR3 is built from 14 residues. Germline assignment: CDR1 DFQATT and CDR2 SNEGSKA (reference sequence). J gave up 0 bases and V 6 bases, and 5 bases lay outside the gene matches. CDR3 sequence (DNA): TGCAGTGCATTGGGGACAGATAGCAATCAGCCCCAGCATTTT. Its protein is CSALGTDSNQPQHF.

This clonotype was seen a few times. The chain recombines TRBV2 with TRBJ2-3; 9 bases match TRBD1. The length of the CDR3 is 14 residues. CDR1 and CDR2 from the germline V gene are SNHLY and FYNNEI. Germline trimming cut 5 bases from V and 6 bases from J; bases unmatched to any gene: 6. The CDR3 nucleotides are TGTGCCAGCAGTAAGACAGGGGGTCGTGATACGCAGTATTTT. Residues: CASSKTGGRDTQYF.

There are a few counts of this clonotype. The CDR3 DNA reads TGCAGCGTTGAATCCGGGGGCGCCGATACGCAGTATTTT. It is translated as CSVESGGADTQYF. The rearrangement links TRBV29-1 to TRBJ2-3; D may be TRBD1 or TRBD2 (6 bases each). V was clipped by 2 bases and J by 6 bases, with 12 bases between them. The CDR3 loop spans 13 amino acids. Germline V gene data show CDR1 as SQVTM and CDR2 as ANQGSEA.

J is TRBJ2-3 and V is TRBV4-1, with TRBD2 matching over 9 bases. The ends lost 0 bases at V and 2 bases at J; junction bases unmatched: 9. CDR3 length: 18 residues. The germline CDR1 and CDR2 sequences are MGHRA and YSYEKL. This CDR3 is CASSQDPNLAGSTDTQYF. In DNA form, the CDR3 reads TGCGCCAGCAGCCAAGATCCCAACCTAGCGGGATCCACAGATACGCAGTATTTT.

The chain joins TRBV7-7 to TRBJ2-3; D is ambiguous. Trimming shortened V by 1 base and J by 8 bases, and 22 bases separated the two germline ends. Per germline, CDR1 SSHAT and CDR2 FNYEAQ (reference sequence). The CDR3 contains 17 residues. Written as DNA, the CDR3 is TGTGCCAGCAGCTTAGGGACGGCGCCCGCACAGATAGGTACGCAGTATTTT. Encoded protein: CASSLGTAPAQIGTQYF.

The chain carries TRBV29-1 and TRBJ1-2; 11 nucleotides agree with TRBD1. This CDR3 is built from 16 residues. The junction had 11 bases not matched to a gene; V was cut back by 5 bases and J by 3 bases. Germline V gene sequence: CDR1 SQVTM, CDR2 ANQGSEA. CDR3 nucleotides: TGCAGCGTTTCTCGGACGGGACAGGGGGTGGACTATGGCTACACCTTC. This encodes CSVSRTGQGVDYGYTF.

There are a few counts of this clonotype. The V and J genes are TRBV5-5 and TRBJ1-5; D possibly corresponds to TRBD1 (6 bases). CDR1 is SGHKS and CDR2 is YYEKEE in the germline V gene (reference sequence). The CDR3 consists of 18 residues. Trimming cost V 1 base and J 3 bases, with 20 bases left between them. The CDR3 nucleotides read TGTGCCAGCAGCTTGAGGTACTGGACAGCCAGGGACAATCAGCCCCAGCATTTT. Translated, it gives CASSLRYWTARDNQPQHF.

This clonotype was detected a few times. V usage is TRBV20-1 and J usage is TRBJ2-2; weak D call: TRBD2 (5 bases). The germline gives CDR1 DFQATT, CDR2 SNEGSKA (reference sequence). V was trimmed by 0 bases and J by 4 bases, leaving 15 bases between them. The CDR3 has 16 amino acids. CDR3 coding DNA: TGCAGTGCTAGAGATAATGAGCAGCGGACCACCGGGGAGCTGTTTTTT. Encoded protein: CSARDNEQRTTGELFF.

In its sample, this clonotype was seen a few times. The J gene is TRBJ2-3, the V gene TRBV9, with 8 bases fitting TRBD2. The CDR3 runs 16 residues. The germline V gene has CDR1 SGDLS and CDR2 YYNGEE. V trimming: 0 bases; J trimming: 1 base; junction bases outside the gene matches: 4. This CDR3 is CASSVVSGGRTDTQYF. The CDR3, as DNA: TGTGCCAGCAGCGTAGTCAGCGGGGGCCGCACAGATACGCAGTATTTT.

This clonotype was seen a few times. In DNA form, the CDR3 reads TGCGCCAGCAGCTTAGGGCAGGGGACTTCCTCCTACGAGCAGTACTTC. Its protein product is CASSLGQGTSSYEQYF. The chain links TRBV5-1 to TRBJ2-7, with D perhaps matching TRBD1 or TRBD2 (6 bases each). Trimming stripped 2 bases from V and 0 bases from J, with 15 bases between. The CDR3 has 16 residues. From germline, CDR1 is SGHRS and CDR2 YFSETQ.

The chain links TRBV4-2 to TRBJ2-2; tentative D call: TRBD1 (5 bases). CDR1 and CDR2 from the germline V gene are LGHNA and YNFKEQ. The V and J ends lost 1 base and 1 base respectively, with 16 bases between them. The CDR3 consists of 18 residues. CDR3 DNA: TGTGCCAGCAGCCAAGTACCAAGGACATCAGTGAACACCGGGGAGCTGTTTTTT. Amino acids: CASSQVPRTSVNTGELFF.

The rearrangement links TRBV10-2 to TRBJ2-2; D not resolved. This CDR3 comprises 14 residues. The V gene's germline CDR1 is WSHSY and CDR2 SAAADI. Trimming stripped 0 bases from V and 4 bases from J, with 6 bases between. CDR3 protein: CASSESTLTGELFF. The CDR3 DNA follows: TGCGCCAGCAGTGAGTCGACCCTCACCGGGGAGCTGTTTTTT.

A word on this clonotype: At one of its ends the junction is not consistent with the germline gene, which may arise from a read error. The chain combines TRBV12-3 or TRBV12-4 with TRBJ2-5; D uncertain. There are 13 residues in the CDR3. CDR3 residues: CASSPHKQETRYF. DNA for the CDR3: TGTGCCAGCAGTCCACATAAACAAGAGACCCGGTACTTC.

The CDR3 protein is CAITRDRGAYEQYF. The CDR3 DNA follows: TGTGCCATCACCAGGGACAGGGGAGCCTACGAGCAGTACTTC. V is TRBV10-3 and J is TRBJ2-7; TRBD1 matches 10 bases. The V segment lost 7 bases and the J segment 2 bases; nucleotides outside the gene matches: 5. Germline V gene sequence: CDR1 ENHRY, CDR2 SYGVKD. This CDR3 has 14 residues.

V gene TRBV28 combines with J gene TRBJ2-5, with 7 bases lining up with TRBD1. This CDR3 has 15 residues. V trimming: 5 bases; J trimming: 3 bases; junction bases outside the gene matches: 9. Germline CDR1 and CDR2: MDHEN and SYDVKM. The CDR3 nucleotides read TGTGCCAGCAGTCCGGCATTCCAGGGGGAAGAGACCCAGTACTTC. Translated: CASSPAFQGEETQYF.

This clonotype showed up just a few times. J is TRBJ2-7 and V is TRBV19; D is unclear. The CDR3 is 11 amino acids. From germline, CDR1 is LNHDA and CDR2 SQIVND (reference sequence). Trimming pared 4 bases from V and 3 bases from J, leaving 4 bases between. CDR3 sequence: CASSTYYEQYF. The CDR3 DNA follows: TGTGCCAGTAGTACCTACTACGAGCAGTACTTC.

The CDR3 DNA follows: TGCAGTGCTTTAGCGGGAGGTCTATACGAGCAGTACTTC. Amino acids: CSALAGGLYEQYF. The chain employs TRBV20-1 and TRBJ2-7; 10 nucleotides match TRBD2. The germline CDR1 and CDR2 sequences are DFQATT and SNEGSKA (reference sequence). J was trimmed by 4 bases and V by 5 bases; bases with no gene match: 5. The CDR3 consists of 13 residues.

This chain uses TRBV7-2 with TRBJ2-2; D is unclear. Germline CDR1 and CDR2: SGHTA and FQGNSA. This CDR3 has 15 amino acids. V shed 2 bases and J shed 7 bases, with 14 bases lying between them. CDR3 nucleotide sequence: TGTGCCAGCAGCTTAAGTATCTCCGTCGTCGGGGAGCTGTTTTTT. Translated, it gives CASSLSISVVGELFF.

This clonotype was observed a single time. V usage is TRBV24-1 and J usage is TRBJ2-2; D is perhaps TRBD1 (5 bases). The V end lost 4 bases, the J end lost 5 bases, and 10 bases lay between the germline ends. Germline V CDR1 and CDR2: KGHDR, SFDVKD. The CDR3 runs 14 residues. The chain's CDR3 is CATSDFKGTGELFF. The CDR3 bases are TGTGCCACCAGTGACTTCAAGGGGACCGGGGAGCTGTTTTTT.

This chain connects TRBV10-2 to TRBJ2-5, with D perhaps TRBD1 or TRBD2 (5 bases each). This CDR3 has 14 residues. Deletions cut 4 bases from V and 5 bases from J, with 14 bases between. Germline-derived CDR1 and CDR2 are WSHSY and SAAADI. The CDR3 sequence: CASSGPGGLETQYF. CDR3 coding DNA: TGCGCCAGCAGTGGTCCTGGGGGATTGGAGACCCAGTACTTC.

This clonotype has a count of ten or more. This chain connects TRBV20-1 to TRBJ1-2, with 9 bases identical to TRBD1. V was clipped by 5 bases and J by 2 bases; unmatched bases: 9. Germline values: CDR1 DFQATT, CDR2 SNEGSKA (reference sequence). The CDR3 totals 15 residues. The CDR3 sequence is CSAVNPGQGNYGYTF. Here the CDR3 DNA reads TGCAGTGCTGTAAATCCGGGACAGGGAAACTATGGCTACACCTTC.

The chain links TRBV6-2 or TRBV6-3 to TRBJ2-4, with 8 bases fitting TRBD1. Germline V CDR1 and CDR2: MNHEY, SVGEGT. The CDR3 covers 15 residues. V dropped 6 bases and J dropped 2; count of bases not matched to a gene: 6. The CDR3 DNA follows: TGTGCCAGCAGACCTACAGGGGGAACCAAAAACATTCAGTACTTC. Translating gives CASRPTGGTKNIQYF.